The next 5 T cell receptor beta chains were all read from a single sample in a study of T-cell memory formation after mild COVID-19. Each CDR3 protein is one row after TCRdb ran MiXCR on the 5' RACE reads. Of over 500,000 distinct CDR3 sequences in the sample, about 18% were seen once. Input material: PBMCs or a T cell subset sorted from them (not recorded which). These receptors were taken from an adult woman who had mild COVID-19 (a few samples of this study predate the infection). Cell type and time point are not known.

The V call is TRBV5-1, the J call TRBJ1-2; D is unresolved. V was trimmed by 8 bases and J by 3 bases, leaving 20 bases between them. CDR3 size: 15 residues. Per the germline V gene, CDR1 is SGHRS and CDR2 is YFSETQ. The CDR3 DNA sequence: TGCGCCAGTCGCAGCCAACCAGAGATTTACTATGGCTACACCTTC. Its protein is CASRSQPEIYYGYTF.

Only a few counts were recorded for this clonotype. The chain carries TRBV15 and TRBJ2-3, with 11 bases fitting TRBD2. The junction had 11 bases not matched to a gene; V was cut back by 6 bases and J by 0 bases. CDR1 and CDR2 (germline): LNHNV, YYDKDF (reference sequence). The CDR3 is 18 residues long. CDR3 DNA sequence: TGTGCCACCAGGTCCGGGACTAGCGGAAAACATAGCACAGATACGCAGTATTTT. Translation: CATRSGTSGKHSTDTQYF.

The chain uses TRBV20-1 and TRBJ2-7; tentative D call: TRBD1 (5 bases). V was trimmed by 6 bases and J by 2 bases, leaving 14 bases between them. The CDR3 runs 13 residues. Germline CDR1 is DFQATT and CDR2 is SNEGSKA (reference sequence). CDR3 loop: CSARRGTAYEQYF. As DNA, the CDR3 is TGCAGTGCGCGTAGGGGTACGGCCTACGAGCAGTACTTC.

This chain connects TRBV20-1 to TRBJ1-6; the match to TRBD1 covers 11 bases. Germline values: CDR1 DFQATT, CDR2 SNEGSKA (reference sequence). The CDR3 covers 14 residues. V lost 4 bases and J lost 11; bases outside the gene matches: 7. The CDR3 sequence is CSATLGQGATPLHF. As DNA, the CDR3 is TGCAGTGCTACCCTTGGACAGGGGGCTACACCCCTCCACTTT.

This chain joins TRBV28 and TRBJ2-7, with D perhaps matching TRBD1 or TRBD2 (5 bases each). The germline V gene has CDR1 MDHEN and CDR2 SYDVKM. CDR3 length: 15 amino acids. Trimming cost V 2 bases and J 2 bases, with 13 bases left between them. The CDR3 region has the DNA TGTGCCAGCAGTTTAGGGGCCGCCGGGGCCTACGAGCAGTACTTC. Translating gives CASSLGAAGAYEQYF.